Described below is a single T cell receptor beta chain sequence and its context. This sequence may be a read error, since a much larger clone differs from it by one base. The data stem from a study of T cells in Graves' hyperthyroidism and ophthalmopathy. This CDR3 is built from 15 residues. From germline, CDR1 is LNHDA and CDR2 SQIVND (reference sequence). Researchers amplified the TCR beta CDR3 regions from RNA transcripts. During a first-round RT-PCR of the TCR CDR3, the HTBI primer set was used. One entry per CDR3 protein, called by TCRdb with MiXCR from the multiplex PCR reads. This sample carries nearly 600,000 distinct CDR3 sequences, about 15% of them seen once, and the ten largest clones take roughly 6.2%.

This receptor was taken from a woman aged 25-40 years with Graves' hyperthyroidism that later progressed to Graves' ophthalmopathy. V is TRBV19 and J is TRBJ1-1, with TRBD1 identical over 10 bases. The specimen sequenced was blood. Here the CDR3 DNA reads TGTGCCAGTGCCCCGCACGACAGGGGGCATTCTGAAGCTTACTTT. As protein: CASAPHDRGHSEAYF.